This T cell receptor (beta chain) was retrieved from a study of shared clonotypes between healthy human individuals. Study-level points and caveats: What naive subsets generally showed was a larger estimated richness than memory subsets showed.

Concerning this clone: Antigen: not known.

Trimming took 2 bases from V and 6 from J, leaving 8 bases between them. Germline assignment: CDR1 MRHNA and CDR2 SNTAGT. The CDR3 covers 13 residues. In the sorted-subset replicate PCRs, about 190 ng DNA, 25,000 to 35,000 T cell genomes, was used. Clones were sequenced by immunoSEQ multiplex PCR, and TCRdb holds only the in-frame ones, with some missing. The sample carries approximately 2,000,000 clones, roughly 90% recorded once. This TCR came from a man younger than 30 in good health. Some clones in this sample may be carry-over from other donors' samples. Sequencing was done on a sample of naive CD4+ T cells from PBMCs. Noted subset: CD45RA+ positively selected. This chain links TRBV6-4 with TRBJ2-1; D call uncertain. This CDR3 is CASSDPYSNEQFF. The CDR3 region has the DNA TGTGCCAGCAGTGACCCATATTCCAATGAGCAGTTCTTC.